Below are 24 T cell receptor beta chains sequenced from a single sample in a study of shared clonotypes between healthy human individuals. Profiling relied on immunoSEQ multiplex PCR, and the TCRdb table lists in-frame clones only, not all of them. The sample carries about 2 million clones, about 95% recorded once. The naive CD8 population came from CD45RO-negative cells selected for CCR7, without terminally differentiated effector memory CD45RA+ cells. The sequenced sample consisted of naive CD8+ T cells sorted from blood. The receptors shown here come from a man younger than 35 in good health.

The chain joins TRBV9 to TRBJ2-1, with 8 bases fitting TRBD2. V lost 4 bases and J lost 3; bases outside the gene matches: 9. CDR3 length equals 16 residues. The germline V gene has CDR1 SGDLS and CDR2 YYNGEE. CDR3 nucleotides: TGTGCCAGCAGCCTAGGGGTAGCGGGGCTCTACAATGAGCAGTTCTTC. Translating it yields CASSLGVAGLYNEQFF.

The J gene is TRBJ2-1, the V gene TRBV10-3; D is ambiguous. Trimming stripped 3 bases from V and 1 base from J, with 7 bases between. The CDR3 is made up of 14 amino acids. From germline, CDR1 is ENHRY and CDR2 SYGVKD. Here the CDR3 DNA reads TGTGCCATCAGTGAAAGCAGTTCCTACAATGAGCAGTTCTTC. This sequence encodes CAISESSSYNEQFF.

The gene calls are TRBV4-1 and TRBJ2-7, with D uncertain. The CDR3 is made up of 13 amino acids. V shed 1 base and J shed 7 bases, with 11 bases lying between them. CDR1 is MGHRA and CDR2 is YSYEKL in the germline V gene. CDR3 sequence: CASSQGVGGEQYF. Here the CDR3 DNA reads TGCGCCAGCAGCCAAGGAGTGGGCGGTGAGCAGTACTTC.

This sequence joins TRBV6-6 and TRBJ2-3, with D tentatively TRBD2 (5 bases). CDR1 MNHNY and CDR2 SVGAGI come from the germline V gene (reference sequence). This CDR3 is 16 amino acids long. With 0 bases removed from V and 0 bases from J, the gap between germline ends came to 10 bases. Written as DNA, the CDR3 is TGTGCCAGCAGTTACTCTCCTAGCCCTAGCACAGATACGCAGTATTTT. It specifies CASSYSPSPSTDTQYF.

The CDR3 loop reads CASSEPGQAQGYTF. The CDR3 DNA follows: TGTGCCAGCAGCGAACCGGGACAGGCACAGGGCTACACCTTC. The chain links TRBV7-8 to TRBJ1-2; 8 positions agree with TRBD1. CDR3 length equals 14 residues. CDR1 SGHVS and CDR2 FQNEAQ come from the germline V gene. Losses at the gene ends were 5 bases for V and 8 bases for J; bases not matched to a gene: 10.

This chain joins TRBV7-9 and TRBJ2-5; D unclear. Germline lookup yields CDR1 SEHNR and CDR2 FQNEAQ (reference sequence). Trimming took 0 bases from V and 4 from J, leaving 6 bases between them. This CDR3 contains 13 residues. The DNA of the CDR3 is TGTGCCAGCAGCTTAGCGTTTGGAGAGACCCAGTACTTC. This gives the protein CASSLAFGETQYF. Filled out from reference TRBV7-9 and TRBJ2-5, the complete variable domain reads DTGVSQNPRHKITKRGQNVTFRCDPISEHNRLYWYRQTLGQGPEFLTYFQNEAQLEKSRLLSDRFSAERPKGSFSTLEIQRTEQGDSAMYLCASSLAFGETQYFGPGTRLLVL.

The V and J genes are TRBV28 and TRBJ2-5, with TRBD2 matching over 8 bases. CDR3 length: 16 amino acids. V gave up 6 bases and J gave up 5 bases; unmatched junction bases: 14. CDR1 and CDR2 from the germline V gene are MDHEN and SYDVKM. CDR3 sequence: CASSSSPGLGWETQYF. In nucleotides, the CDR3 is TGTGCCAGCAGCTCCTCCCCGGGACTAGGTTGGGAGACCCAGTACTTC.

This chain connects TRBV27 to TRBJ2-7, with 11 bases identical to TRBD1. The CDR3 covers 15 residues. Germline V gives CDR1 MNHEY, CDR2 SMNVEV (reference sequence). The trim removed 5 bases at V and 3 bases at J, leaving 6 bases unmatched. The CDR3 DNA reads TGTGCCAGCAGTACCGTCGGGACAGGGGGCTACGAGCAGTACTTC. Amino acids: CASSTVGTGGYEQYF.

The V gene is TRBV5-1, the J gene TRBJ1-3, with a weak D call TRBD1 (5 bases). The CDR3 runs 14 residues. The ends were cut back, 4 bases at V and 3 bases at J, with 11 bases in the middle. Germline V gene data show CDR1 as SGHRS and CDR2 as YFSETQ. In DNA form, the CDR3 reads TGCGCCAGCAGCCCCCTGGGGGATGGAAACACCATATATTTT. Its protein product is CASSPLGDGNTIYF.

This chain connects TRBV27 to TRBJ1-2; a weak D match, TRBD1 (5 bases). Germline V gives CDR1 MNHEY, CDR2 SMNVEV (reference sequence). Trimming took 5 bases from V and 0 from J, leaving 10 bases between them. The CDR3 totals 14 residues. For the CDR3, the DNA is TGTGCCAGCAGTACGACGGGGGCTAACTATGGCTACACCTTC. Translating it yields CASSTTGANYGYTF.

As regards this clone: Sequence at one end of the junction differs from germline and may be a read error. Here the CDR3 reads CASSLGPGTGELFF. The CDR3 nucleotides read TGTGCTAGCAGCTTAGGACCAGGGACCGGGGAGCTGTTTTTT. The chain is built from TRBV7-7 and TRBJ2-2, with D maybe TRBD1 (5 bases). The CDR3 is 14 amino acids. CDR1 is SSHAT, CDR2 FNYEAQ, per germline (reference sequence).

V is TRBV7-6 and J is TRBJ2-7; TRBD2 agrees at 12 bases. Germline V lookup: CDR1 SGHVS, CDR2 FNYEAQ. The CDR3 runs to 16 residues. V lost 4 bases, J lost 6 bases, and 10 bases stayed unmatched. The CDR3 sequence is CASSSTLAGGPTEQYF. The DNA of the CDR3 is TGTGCCAGCAGCTCCACTCTAGCGGGAGGGCCCACCGAGCAGTACTTC.

The chain employs TRBV4-1 and TRBJ2-3; 13 bases fit TRBD2. Germline V gene data show CDR1 as MGHRA and CDR2 as YSYEKL. CDR3 size: 16 residues. V lost 4 bases and J lost 3; bases outside the gene matches: 4. The CDR3 nucleotides read TGCGCCAGCAGCCCGTGGACTAGCGGGAGAACAGATACGCAGTATTTT. It encodes CASSPWTSGRTDTQYF.

The chain couples TRBV7-2 to TRBJ1-5; D remains ambiguous. The V gene lost 1 base and the J gene lost 9 bases, with 13 bases spanning the gap. Per germline, CDR1 SGHTA and CDR2 FQGNSA. CDR3 size: 14 residues. The CDR3, as DNA: TGTGCCAGCAGCTTAGAAGGCTGGGGTTCGCCCCAGCATTTT. It encodes CASSLEGWGSPQHF.

Remarks on this clone: The CDR3 does not close with the conserved phenylalanine or tryptophan, likely indicating a read error. V gene TRBV4-3 combines with J gene TRBJ1-2; D gene uncertain. Germline CDR1 LGHNA, CDR2 YSLEER. V lost 4 bases and J lost 7, with 19 bases in between. The CDR3 is made up of 15 amino acids. The CDR3, as DNA: TGCGCCAGCAGCCTAAGGGAAAGAGCCTCCACTGGCTACACCCTC. Amino acid sequence: CASSLRERASTGYTL.

J is TRBJ1-5 and V is TRBV30, with 8 bases that match TRBD1. Germline CDR1 reads GTSNPN; CDR2 reads SVGIG (reference sequence). V lost 2 bases to trimming and J lost 6 bases; unmatched junction nucleotides: 6. This CDR3 is 14 amino acids long. The CDR3 sequence: CAWSTGQGIQPQHF. The CDR3 bases are TGTGCCTGGAGTACCGGACAGGGAATTCAGCCCCAGCATTTT.

The V call is TRBV29-1, the J call TRBJ2-7; D might be TRBD1 (5 bases). Germline V gene lookup returns CDR1 SQVTM and CDR2 ANQGSEA. Trimming shortened V by 5 bases and J by 3 bases, and 14 bases separated the two germline ends. The CDR3 contains 13 residues. CDR3 sequence: CSVSSDSLYEQYF. The CDR3, as DNA: TGCAGCGTTTCGTCTGACAGTCTCTACGAGCAGTACTTC.

J is TRBJ1-2 and V is TRBV5-4, with D unresolved. The V and J ends lost 5 bases and 5 bases respectively, with 16 bases between them. The germline V gene encodes CDR1 SGHNT and CDR2 YYREEE (reference sequence). The CDR3 contains 14 residues. DNA of the CDR3: TGTGCCAGCAGGATCTTGGGAGGGTCATATGGCTACACCTTC. Translation: CASRILGGSYGYTF.

This chain joins TRBV28 and TRBJ2-1; no clear D. The V gene lost 1 base and the J gene lost 7 bases, with 14 bases spanning the gap. This CDR3 comprises 15 residues. Germline loops: CDR1 MDHEN, CDR2 SYDVKM. CDR3 nucleotide sequence: TGTGCCAGCAGTTTATCATGGGTTTTCGGGAATGAGCAGTTCTTC. This sequence encodes CASSLSWVFGNEQFF.

This clone was recorded only once. The chain is built from TRBV19 and TRBJ2-1; the D gene could be TRBD1 or TRBD2 (5 bases each). Between the trimmed V and J ends, which lost 1 base and 5 bases, there was a span of 12 bases. Germline assignment: CDR1 LNHDA and CDR2 SQIVND (reference sequence). The length of the CDR3 is 15 residues. CDR3 in amino acids: CASSIVGTEDNEQFF. The CDR3 nucleotides are TGTGCCAGTAGTATAGTGGGGACGGAAGACAATGAGCAGTTCTTC.

The CDR3, as DNA: TGTGCCACCAGCAGCTTTAGCTTGGATGAGCAGTTCTTC. It specifies CATSSFSLDEQFF. The rearrangement links TRBV15 to TRBJ2-1; D remains unclear. Germline CDR1 and CDR2: LNHNV and YYDKDF (reference sequence). With 3 bases removed from V and 8 bases from J, the gap between germline ends came to 11 bases. This CDR3 region has 13 residues.

CDR3 region: CASSGPGQRNYGYTF. The CDR3 bases are TGTGCCAGCAGTGGTCCGGGACAGAGGAACTATGGCTACACCTTC. This chain joins TRBV2 and TRBJ1-2, with 7 bases that match TRBD1. The J segment lost 2 bases and the V segment lost 4 bases, leaving 7 bases of the junction unmatched. CDR1 is SNHLY and CDR2 is FYNNEI in the germline V gene. The CDR3 has 15 amino acids. Full variable domain (missing parts from reference TRBV2 and TRBJ1-2): EPEVTQTPSHQVTQMGQEVILRCVPISNHLYFYWYRQILGQKVEFLVSFYNNEISEKSEIFDDQFSVERPDGSNFTLKIRSTKLEDSAMYFCASSGPGQRNYGYTFGSGTRLTVV.

The gene calls are TRBV7-9 and TRBJ1-2; TRBD1 aligns across 9 bases. The junction had 7 bases not matched to a gene; V was cut back by 1 base and J by 4 bases. Germline V gene sequence: CDR1 SEHNR, CDR2 FQNEAQ (reference sequence). This CDR3 has 16 amino acids. For the CDR3, the DNA is TGTGCCAGCAGCTTAGAAACAGGGGGCCGTTTCTATGGCTACACCTTC. It codes for CASSLETGGRFYGYTF.

The rearrangement joins TRBV7-6 to TRBJ2-7; unclear D gene. This CDR3 region has 15 residues. Germline values: CDR1 SGHVS, CDR2 FNYEAQ. V was clipped by 1 base and J by 0 bases, with 10 bases between them. The CDR3 region is CASSLGLGFSYEQYF. CDR3 nucleotides: TGTGCCAGCAGCTTAGGTCTAGGTTTCTCCTACGAGCAGTACTTC.